Only a few counts were recorded for the clone carrying this TCR beta chain. MiXCR, run by TCRdb on the PCR reads, gives a single entry per CDR3 protein. The sample yields a few hundred thousand distinct CDR3 sequences, roughly a quarter seen once. Looked up from germline, CDR1 is SGHRS and CDR2 is YFSETQ. V was cut by 5 bases and J by 0 bases, with 17 bases left in between. CDR3 size: 16 residues. This sample is drawn from a study of molecular identifiers for immune sequencing clone quantification. Sequencing was carried out using naive CD8+ T cells from blood, with Jurkat cell RNA spiked in. Subset meaning: FACS-sorted CD8+CD4-CCR7+CD45RA+ naive T cells. The receptor comes from a human donor in good health. Some libraries in this study had Jurkat cell RNA spiked in. The V call is TRBV5-1, the J call TRBJ1-1; D possibly corresponds to TRBD1 (5 bases). This CDR3 is CASSTSPRALNTEAFF. CDR3 DNA: TGCGCCAGCAGTACAAGTCCCAGGGCCCTGAACACTGAAGCTTTCTTT.